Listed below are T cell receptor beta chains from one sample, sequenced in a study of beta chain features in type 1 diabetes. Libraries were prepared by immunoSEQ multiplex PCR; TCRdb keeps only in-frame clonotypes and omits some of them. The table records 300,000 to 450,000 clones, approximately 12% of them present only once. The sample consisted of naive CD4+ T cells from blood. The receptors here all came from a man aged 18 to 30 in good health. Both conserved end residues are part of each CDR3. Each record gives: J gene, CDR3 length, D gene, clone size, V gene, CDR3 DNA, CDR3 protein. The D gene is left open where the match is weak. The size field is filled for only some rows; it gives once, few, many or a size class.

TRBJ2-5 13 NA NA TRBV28 TGTGCCAGCAGCGTACTTCGGCAAGAGACCCAGTACTTC CASSVLRQETQYF
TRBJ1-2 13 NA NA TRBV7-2 TGTGCCAGCAGCCGGGTGGGTATGGATGGCTACACCTTC CASSRVGMDGYTF
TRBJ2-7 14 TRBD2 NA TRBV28 TGTGCCAGCAGTTCGAGACTAGCGCGGTACGAGCAGTACTTC CASSSRLARYEQYF
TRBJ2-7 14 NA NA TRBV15 TGTGCCACCAGCAGAGCCCAAGATCAGTCCGAGCAGTACTTC CATSRAQDQSEQYF
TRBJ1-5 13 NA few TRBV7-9 TGTGCCAGCAGCTTAGGACTTTCTCAGCCCCAGCATTTT CASSLGLSQPQHF
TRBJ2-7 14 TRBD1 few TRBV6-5 TGTGCCAGCAGCTCACAGGGGGCCACCTACGAGCAGTACTTC CASSSQGATYEQYF
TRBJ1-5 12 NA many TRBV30 TGTGCCTGGAGTGTACCGGGGCAGCCCCAGCATTTT CAWSVPGQPQHF
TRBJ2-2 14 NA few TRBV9 TGTGCCAGCAGCCGGACTGGACTCACCGGGGAGCTGTTTTTT CASSRTGLTGELFF
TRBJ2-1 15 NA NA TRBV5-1 TGCGCCAGCAGCTTGCGCGGTAATGCCTACAATGAGCAGTTCTTC CASSLRGNAYNEQFF
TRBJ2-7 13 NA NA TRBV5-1 TGCGCCAGCAGCCCACCGGGGGGCTCCGAGCAGTACTTC CASSPPGGSEQYF
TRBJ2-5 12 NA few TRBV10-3 TGTGCCATCAGTGAGCGGCAAGAGACCCAGTACTTC CAISERQETQYF
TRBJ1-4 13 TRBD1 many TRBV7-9 TGTGCCAGCAGCTGGCGGACAGGGGAAAAACTGTTTTTT CASSWRTGEKLFF
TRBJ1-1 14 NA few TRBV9 TGTGCCAGCAGCTTACAGGGTTGGGACACTGAAGCTTTCTTT CASSLQGWDTEAFF
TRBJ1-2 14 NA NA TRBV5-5 TGTGCCAGCAGCTCCTTGACAGGAATCTATGGCTACACCTTC CASSSLTGIYGYTF
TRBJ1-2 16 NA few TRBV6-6 TGTGCCAGCAGCCACTCGGCAGGGACAACTAACTATGGCTACACCTTC CASSHSAGTTNYGYTF
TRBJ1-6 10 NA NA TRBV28 TGTGCCAGCGGGGCCTCTCCAGTCCACTTT CASGASPVHF
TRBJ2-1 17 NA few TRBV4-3 TGCGCCAGCAGCCAAGTAGCAGGGATCCTTTCCTACAATGAGCAGTTCTTC CASSQVAGILSYNEQFF
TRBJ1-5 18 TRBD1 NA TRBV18 TGTGCCAGCTCATTACGGACCGGACAGGGGGTGATCAATCAGCCCCAGCATTTT CASSLRTGQGVINQPQHF
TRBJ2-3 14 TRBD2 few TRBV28 TGTGCCAGTGGGCCGGGACTAGCGGGAGATACGCAGTATTTT CASGPGLAGDTQYF
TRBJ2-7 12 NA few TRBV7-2 TGTGCCAGCAGCTTCGTAGGGGGTGAGCAGTACTTC CASSFVGGEQYF
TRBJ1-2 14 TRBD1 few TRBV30 TGTGCCTGGAGTCTTCAACAGGGGGGTGGTGGCTACACCTTC CAWSLQQGGGGYTF
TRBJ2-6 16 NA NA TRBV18 TGTGCCAGCTCACCTACGGACAGTCCTGGGGCCAACGTCCTGACTTTC CASSPTDSPGANVLTF
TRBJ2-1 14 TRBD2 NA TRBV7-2 TGTGCCAGCAGCCCCGGACTAGCGGGCAATGAGCAGTTCTTC CASSPGLAGNEQFF
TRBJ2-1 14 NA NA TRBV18 TGTGCCAGCTCACCACGTTCAGTCTTCAATGAGCAGTTCTTC CASSPRSVFNEQFF
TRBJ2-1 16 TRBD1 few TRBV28 TGTGCCAGCAGTTTATGGACAGGGGATTCCTACAATGAGCAGTTCTTC CASSLWTGDSYNEQFF
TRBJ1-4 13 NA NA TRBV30 TGTGCCTGGAGTGAAACAGGGTATGAAAAACTGTTTTTT CAWSETGYEKLFF
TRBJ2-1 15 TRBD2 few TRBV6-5 TGTGCCAGCAGTCGGGGACTAGCGGGTTACAATGAGCAGTTCTTC CASSRGLAGYNEQFF
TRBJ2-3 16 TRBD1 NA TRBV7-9 TGTGCCAGCAGCCGGACAAGGACAGGGCGAGCAGATACGCAGTATTTT CASSRTRTGRADTQYF
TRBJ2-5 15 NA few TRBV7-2 TGTGCCAGCAGCAACTTCGGGAACGGATTAGAGACCCAGTACTTC CASSNFGNGLETQYF
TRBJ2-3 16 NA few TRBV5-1 TGCGCCAGCAGCTTGGTAGGAGGCGGGGCGACAGATACGCAGTATTTT CASSLVGGGATDTQYF
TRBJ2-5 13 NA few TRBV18 TGTGCCAGCTCACAAGACGGCGGTGGGACCCAGTACTTC CASSQDGGGTQYF
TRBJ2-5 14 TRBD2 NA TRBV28 TGTGCCAGCAGTCCGCGGGAGGGCCAAGAGACCCAGTACTTC CASSPREGQETQYF
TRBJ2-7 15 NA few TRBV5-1 TGCGCCAGCAGCTTGGAGTCTTACAGCTCCTACGAGCAGTACTTC CASSLESYSSYEQYF
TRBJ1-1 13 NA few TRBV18 TGTGCCAGCTCAAGGCAGGCTAACACTGAAGCTTTCTTT CASSRQANTEAFF
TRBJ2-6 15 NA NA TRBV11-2 TGTGCCAGCAGCCTGGGGGGCTCTGGGGCCAACGTCCTGACTTTC CASSLGGSGANVLTF